This note documents a single T cell receptor (beta chain) sequence. Antigen: not known. From the approximately 110-subject validation cohort, which was separate from the roughly 620-subject first cohort, the donors were drawn. This entry is derived from a study of cytomegalovirus exposure and HLA in healthy donors. In the study overall: The 120 validation repertoires, a later analysis reported, used the same platform as the 700 or so repertoires from the first cohort.

The study's findings and limits: Among TCR beta chains, those listed as cytomegalovirus-associated numbered about 150. Rare TCR sequences predominated, though certain public TCRs were found in many donors.

Only in-frame clones appear in the TCRdb table, and some are missing; sequencing was by immunoSEQ multiplex PCR. The sample contains roughly 330,000 clones, around 90% of which appear only once. V trimming: 4 bases; J trimming: 3 bases; junction bases outside the gene matches: 3. Germline loops: CDR1 SQVTM, CDR2 ANQGSEA. The CDR3 length is 13 residues. This receptor was taken from a woman aged 25 to 39 in good health and CMV-seropositive. Sequencing input: PBMCs. The V gene is TRBV29-1, the J gene TRBJ2-7; 10 bases are a match to TRBD2. The CDR3 nucleotides are TGCAGCGTTGGGGGACTAGCGAGCTACGAGCAGTACTTC. Translation gives CSVGGLASYEQYF.